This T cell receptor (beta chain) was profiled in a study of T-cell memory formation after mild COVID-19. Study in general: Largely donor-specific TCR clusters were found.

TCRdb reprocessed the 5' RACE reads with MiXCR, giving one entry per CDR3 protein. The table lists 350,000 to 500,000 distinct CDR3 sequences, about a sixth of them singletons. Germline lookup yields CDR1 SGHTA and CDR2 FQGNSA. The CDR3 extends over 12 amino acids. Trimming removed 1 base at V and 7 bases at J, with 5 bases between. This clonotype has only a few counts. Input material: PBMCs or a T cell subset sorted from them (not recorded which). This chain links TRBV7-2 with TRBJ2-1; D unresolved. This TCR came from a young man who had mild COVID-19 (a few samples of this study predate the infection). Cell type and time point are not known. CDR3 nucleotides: TGTGCCAGCAGCTTAGACTCGAATGAGCAGTTCTTC. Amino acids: CASSLDSNEQFF.